Below are 19 T cell receptor beta chains sequenced from a single sample in a study of cytomegalovirus exposure and HLA in healthy donors. The PCR employed 60 Vbeta primers together with 13 Jbeta primers. Libraries were prepared by immunoSEQ multiplex PCR; TCRdb keeps only in-frame clonotypes and omits some of them. The sample contains around 110,000 clones, around 73% of which appear only once. The sequenced sample was PBMCs. These receptors were collected from a man aged 25 to 40 in good health and CMV-seronegative.

The chain uses TRBV5-4 and TRBJ2-5; 8 bases align to TRBD1. The J call may be wrong; the DNA end is better matched by TRBJ2-7. The CDR3 runs 15 residues. Germline CDR1 reads SGHNT; CDR2 reads YYREEE (reference sequence). The CDR3 loop reads CASSPNLGTGYEQYF. CDR3 sequence (DNA): TGTGCCAGCAGCCCTAACCTAGGGACAGGCTACGAGCAGTACTTC.

V usage is TRBV5-1 and J usage is TRBJ2-3, with a tentative D call TRBD1 (5 bases). V was clipped by 0 bases and J by 5 bases, with 16 bases between them. The V gene's germline CDR1 is SGHRS and CDR2 YFSETQ. The CDR3 sequence is 16 residues long. CDR3 region: CASSLEGRVGLDTQYF. The CDR3 nucleotides read TGCGCCAGCAGCTTGGAAGGCAGGGTGGGGCTAGATACGCAGTATTTT.

This clone appeared a few times. The rearrangement joins TRBV28 to TRBJ2-6, with D maybe TRBD1 (5 bases). Germline V gene data show CDR1 as MDHEN and CDR2 as SYDVKM. This CDR3 is 15 amino acids long. V was cut by 4 bases and J by 1 base, with 8 bases left in between. CDR3 sequence reads: CASSSAGSGANVLTF. CDR3 DNA: TGTGCCAGCAGTTCTGCAGGGTCTGGGGCCAACGTCCTGACTTTC.

The chain has TRBV6-5 and TRBJ2-5; 11 bases align to TRBD1. TRBJ2-7 matches the DNA end more closely, so the J call is doubtful. In germline, CDR1 is MNHEY, CDR2 SVGAGI. The CDR3 sequence is 13 residues long. The CDR3 region has the DNA TGTGCCAGCACCCGGGACAGGGGGGACGAGCAGTACTTC. It specifies CASTRDRGDEQYF.

The rearrangement uses TRBV4-1 and TRBJ2-5; 10 bases are shared with TRBD2. The J segment lost 4 bases and the V segment lost 1 base, leaving 6 bases of the junction unmatched. This CDR3 spans 16 amino acids. Germline V gives CDR1 MGHRA, CDR2 YSYEKL. CDR3 bases: TGCGCCAGCAGCCAAGTCTCCTCTAGCGGGGGAGAGACCCAGTACTTC. Protein sequence: CASSQVSSSGGETQYF.

This chain uses TRBV10-3 with TRBJ1-3, with TRBD1 matching 8 bases. The CDR3 has 16 residues. Trimming at V came to 6 bases and at J to 0 bases, leaving 7 bases not matched to a gene. Looked up from germline, CDR1 is ENHRY and CDR2 is SYGVKD. The CDR3 DNA reads as TGTGCCATCAGCTTAGACAGGGGACGCTCTGGAAACACCATATATTTT. Translating it yields CAISLDRGRSGNTIYF.

A few counts support this clone. This chain uses TRBV18 with TRBJ1-5; the D gene is possibly TRBD1 (6 bases). CDR1 is KGHSH and CDR2 is LQKENI in the germline V gene. V was trimmed by 6 bases and J by 4 bases, leaving 13 bases between them. The CDR3 loop spans 14 amino acids. CDR3 coding DNA: TGTGCCAGCTCCCGGGACAACGCGAATCAGCCCCAGCATTTT. It yields the protein CASSRDNANQPQHF.

The chain joins TRBV28 to TRBJ2-7, with 8 bases aligning to TRBD1. Germline assignment: CDR1 MDHEN and CDR2 SYDVKM. The junction had 12 bases not matched to a gene; V was cut back by 4 bases and J by 4 bases. The CDR3 covers 16 residues. The CDR3 loop is CASSSDRRGLWYEQYF. CDR3 nucleotide sequence: TGTGCCAGCAGTTCTGACCGCAGGGGGCTCTGGTACGAGCAGTACTTC.

The chain recombines TRBV9 with TRBJ2-2; 7 bases line up with TRBD1. Trimming removed 0 bases from V and 4 bases from J; junction bases left unmatched: 3. This CDR3 is 15 amino acids long. Germline CDR1 and CDR2: SGDLS and YYNGEE. CDR3 coding DNA: TGTGCCAGCAGCGTAGTAACAGGGGCCACCGGGGAGCTGTTTTTT. Its protein product is CASSVVTGATGELFF.

J is TRBJ2-1 and V is TRBV7-8; TRBD2 agrees at 13 bases. Losses at the gene ends were 6 bases for V and 6 bases for J; bases not matched to a gene: 5. The germline V gene has CDR1 SGHVS and CDR2 FQNEAQ. CDR3 size: 15 residues. CDR3 coding DNA: TGTGCCAGCAGATCAGGGACTAGCGGGACCAATGAGCAGTTCTTC. Its protein is CASRSGTSGTNEQFF. Supplemented by reference TRBV7-8 and TRBJ2-1, the full variable domain reads GAGVSQSPRYKVAKRGQDVALRCDPISGHVSLFWYQQALGQGPEFLTYFQNEAQLDKSGLPSDRFFAERPEGSVSTLKIQRTQQEDSAVYLCASRSGTSGTNEQFFGPGTRLTVL.

This clone was seen a handful of times. The chain is built from TRBV19 and TRBJ2-3, with 7 bases that match TRBD2. This CDR3 is built from 17 residues. Losses at the gene ends were 6 bases for V and 1 base for J; bases not matched to a gene: 13. Looked up from germline, CDR1 is LNHDA and CDR2 is SQIVND (reference sequence). The CDR3 loop reads CASSSLGRAGGTDTQYF. In DNA form, the CDR3 reads TGTGCCAGTAGCTCCTTGGGCAGGGCGGGAGGCACAGATACGCAGTATTTT.

V gene TRBV18 combines with J gene TRBJ2-3, with D possibly matching TRBD1 (5 bases). Germline V gene lookup returns CDR1 KGHSH and CDR2 LQKENI. The CDR3 has 13 residues. Between the trimmed V and J ends, which lost 2 bases and 3 bases, there was a span of 6 bases. For the CDR3, the DNA is TGTGCCAGCTCACCAGGACAAACAGATACGCAGTATTTT. This codes for CASSPGQTDTQYF.

This rearrangement joins TRBV30 to TRBJ1-3; D ambiguous. V was shortened by 1 base and J by 4 bases, with 8 bases between the two germline ends. The CDR3 runs to 13 residues. Germline-derived CDR1 and CDR2 are GTSNPN and SVGIG (reference sequence). CDR3 sequence reads: CAWSDGVGNTIYF. The CDR3, as DNA: TGTGCCTGGAGTGACGGGGTCGGAAACACCATATATTTT.

The chain carries TRBV11-2 and TRBJ2-7; D may be TRBD2 (5 bases). V shed 4 bases and J shed 3 bases, with 16 bases lying between them. Germline V CDR1 and CDR2: SGHAT, FQNNGV. The CDR3 covers 15 residues. The CDR3 region is CASSSGVGHLYEQYF. The CDR3, as DNA: TGTGCCAGCAGCTCCGGGGTAGGGCATCTCTACGAGCAGTACTTC.

V usage is TRBV7-8 and J usage is TRBJ2-7; 9 positions match TRBD2. This CDR3 is built from 16 residues. Germline V CDR1 and CDR2: SGHVS, FQNEAQ. With V trimmed by 2 bases and J by 4 bases, 9 bases remained unmatched. In DNA, the CDR3 is TGTGCCAGCAGCTTACAATGGCTAGCGGGAACATACGAGCAGTACTTC. It encodes CASSLQWLAGTYEQYF.

The rearrangement links TRBV5-1 to TRBJ2-2; TRBD1 aligns across 8 bases. Germline V gene data show CDR1 as SGHRS and CDR2 as YFSETQ. The ends lost 0 bases at V and 2 bases at J; junction bases unmatched: 6. The CDR3 length is 17 residues. CDR3 sequence reads: CASSLAGTGTNTGELFF. The CDR3 DNA reads TGCGCCAGCAGCTTGGCCGGGACAGGCACTAACACCGGGGAGCTGTTTTTT.

This rearrangement joins TRBV9 to TRBJ1-4; D is unresolved. With 4 bases removed from V and 5 bases from J, the gap between germline ends came to 18 bases. CDR3 size: 16 residues. Germline lookup yields CDR1 SGDLS and CDR2 YYNGEE. The CDR3 sequence is CASSSDFSSKNEKLFF. For the CDR3, the DNA is TGTGCCAGCAGCTCGGACTTTAGCAGCAAGAATGAAAAACTGTTTTTT. The full variable domain, completed using reference TRBV9 and TRBJ1-4, is DSGVTQTPKHLITATGQRVTLRCSPRSGDLSVYWYQQSLDQGLQFLIQYYNGEERAKGNILERFSAQQFPDLHSELNLSSLELGDSALYFCASSSDFSSKNEKLFFGSGTQLSVL.

The rearrangement uses TRBV6-5 and TRBJ2-4; 9 nucleotides match TRBD1. This CDR3 has 16 residues. Germline trimming cut 0 bases from V and 0 bases from J; bases unmatched to any gene: 0. The V gene's germline CDR1 is MNHEY and CDR2 SVGAGI. The CDR3: CASSYSGQGAKNIQYF. The CDR3 DNA reads TGTGCCAGCAGTTACTCGGGACAGGGAGCCAAAAACATTCAGTACTTC.

This clone was picked up a small number of times. V usage is TRBV10-3 and J usage is TRBJ2-3; no reliable D call. Trimming pared 6 bases from V and 2 bases from J, leaving 9 bases between. CDR1 and CDR2 from the germline V gene are ENHRY and SYGVKD. This CDR3 comprises 13 residues. The CDR3 region has the DNA TGTGCCATCAGAGACACTTACACAGATACGCAGTATTTT. Protein sequence: CAIRDTYTDTQYF.